This TCR beta chain was captured in a study of T cell responses to AZD1222 COVID-19 vaccine. General study results and limits: Possibly, clonal diversity was underestimated; donors were largely white British and included more females.

This clone was counted a few times. Its target is unknown. The J segment lost 7 bases and the V segment lost 3 bases, leaving 6 bases of the junction unmatched. This CDR3 region has 14 residues. Germline CDR1 is SGHAT and CDR2 is FQNNGV. Generated by immunoSEQ multiplex PCR, the TCRdb table keeps only in-frame clones and is missing some. The table shows roughly 120,000 clones, with about 88% occurring only once. This TCR derives from an adult in good health. Sequencing used peripheral blood, obtained on day 0 of AZD1222 vaccination. The chain links TRBV11-2 to TRBJ2-5; 9 bases are a match to TRBD1. Written as DNA, the CDR3 is TGTGCCAGCAGCTTCCTGACAGGGGGGGCGACCCAGTACTTC. This sequence encodes CASSFLTGGATQYF.